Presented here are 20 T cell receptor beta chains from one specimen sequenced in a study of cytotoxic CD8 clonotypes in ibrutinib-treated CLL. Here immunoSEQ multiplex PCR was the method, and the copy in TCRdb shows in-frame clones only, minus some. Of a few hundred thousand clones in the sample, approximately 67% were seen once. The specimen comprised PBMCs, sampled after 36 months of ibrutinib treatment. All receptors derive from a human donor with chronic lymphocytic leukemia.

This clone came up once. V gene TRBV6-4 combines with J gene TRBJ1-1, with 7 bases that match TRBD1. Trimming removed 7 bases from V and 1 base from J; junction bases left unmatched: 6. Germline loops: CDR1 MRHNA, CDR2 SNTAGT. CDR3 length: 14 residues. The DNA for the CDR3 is TGTGCCAGCAAAGTAGGACAGGCGAACACTGAAGCTTTCTTT. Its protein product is CASKVGQANTEAFF.

The CDR3: CASGYRGLGGELFF. Here the CDR3 DNA reads TGTGCCAGCGGATACAGGGGGCTTGGCGGGGAGCTGTTTTTT. The chain employs TRBV11-2 and TRBJ2-2; 9 nucleotides match TRBD1. V lost 8 bases and J lost 7; bases outside the gene matches: 8. CDR1 and CDR2 (germline): SGHAT, FQNNGV. The CDR3 covers 14 residues.

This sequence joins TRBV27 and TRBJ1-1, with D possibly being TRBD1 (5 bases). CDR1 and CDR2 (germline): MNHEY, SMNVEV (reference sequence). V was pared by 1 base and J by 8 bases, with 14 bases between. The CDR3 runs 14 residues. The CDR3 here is CASSLYSGRPEAFF. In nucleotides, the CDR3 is TGTGCCAGCAGTTTATACTCAGGGAGGCCCGAAGCTTTCTTT.

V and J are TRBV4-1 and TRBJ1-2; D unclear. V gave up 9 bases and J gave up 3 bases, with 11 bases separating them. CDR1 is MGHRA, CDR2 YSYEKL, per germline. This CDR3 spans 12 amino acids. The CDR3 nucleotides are TGCGCCAGTTCGGACGAGGACTATGGCTACACCTTC. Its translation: CASSDEDYGYTF.

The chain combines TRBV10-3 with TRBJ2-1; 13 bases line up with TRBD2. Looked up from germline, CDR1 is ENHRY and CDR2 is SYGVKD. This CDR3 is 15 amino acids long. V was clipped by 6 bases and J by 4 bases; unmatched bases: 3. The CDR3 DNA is TGTGCCATCAGAGGGACTAGCGGGGAGTACAATGAGCAGTTCTTC. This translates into CAIRGTSGEYNEQFF.

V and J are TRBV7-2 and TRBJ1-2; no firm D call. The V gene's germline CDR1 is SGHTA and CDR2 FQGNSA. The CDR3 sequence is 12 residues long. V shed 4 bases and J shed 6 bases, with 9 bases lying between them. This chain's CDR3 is CASSYGYDGYTF. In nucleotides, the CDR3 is TGTGCCAGCAGCTACGGATACGATGGCTACACCTTC.

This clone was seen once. Here the CDR3 reads CASSQDARGYQPQHF. As DNA, the CDR3 is TGCGCCAGCAGCCAAGATGCGCGGGGCTATCAGCCCCAGCATTTT. The genes are TRBV4-1 and TRBJ1-5, with TRBD1 as a possible D gene (5 bases). Germline CDR1 reads MGHRA; CDR2 reads YSYEKL. The CDR3 runs to 15 residues. V lost 0 bases and J lost 5, with 11 bases in between.

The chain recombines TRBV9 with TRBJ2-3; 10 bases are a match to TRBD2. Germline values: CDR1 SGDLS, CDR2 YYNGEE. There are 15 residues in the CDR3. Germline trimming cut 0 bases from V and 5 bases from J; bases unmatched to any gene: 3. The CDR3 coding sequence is TGTGCCAGCAGCGTAGGGCTAGCGGGAGTAGATACGCAGTATTTT. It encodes CASSVGLAGVDTQYF. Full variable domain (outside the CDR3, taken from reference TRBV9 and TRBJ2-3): DSGVTQTPKHLITATGQRVTLRCSPRSGDLSVYWYQQSLDQGLQFLIQYYNGEERAKGNILERFSAQQFPDLHSELNLSSLELGDSALYFCASSVGLAGVDTQYFGPGTRLTVL.

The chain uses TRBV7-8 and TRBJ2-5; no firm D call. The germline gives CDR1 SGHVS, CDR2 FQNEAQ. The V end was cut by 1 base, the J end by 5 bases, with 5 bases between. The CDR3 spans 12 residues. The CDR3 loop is CASSLERETQYF. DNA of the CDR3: TGTGCCAGCAGCTTAGAAAGGGAGACCCAGTACTTC.

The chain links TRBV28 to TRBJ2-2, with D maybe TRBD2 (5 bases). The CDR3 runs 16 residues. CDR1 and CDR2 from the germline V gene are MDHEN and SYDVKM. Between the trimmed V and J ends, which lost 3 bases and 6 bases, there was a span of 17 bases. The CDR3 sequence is CASSFPQRSAAGELFF. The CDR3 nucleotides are TGTGCCAGCAGTTTCCCCCAGCGGTCAGCGGCCGGGGAGCTGTTTTTT.

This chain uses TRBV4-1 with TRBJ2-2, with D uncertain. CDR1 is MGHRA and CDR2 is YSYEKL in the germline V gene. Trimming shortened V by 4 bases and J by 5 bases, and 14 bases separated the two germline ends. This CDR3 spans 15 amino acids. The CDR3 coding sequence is TGCGCCAGCAGCCGACCCGACGGGTCGACCGGGGAGCTGTTTTTT. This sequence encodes CASSRPDGSTGELFF.

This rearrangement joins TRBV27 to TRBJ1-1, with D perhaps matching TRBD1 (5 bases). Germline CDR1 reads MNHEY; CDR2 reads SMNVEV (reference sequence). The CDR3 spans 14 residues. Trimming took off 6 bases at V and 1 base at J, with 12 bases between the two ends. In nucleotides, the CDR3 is TGTGCCAGCAGCCAGGGAGTCAAGAACACTGAAGCTTTCTTT. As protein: CASSQGVKNTEAFF.

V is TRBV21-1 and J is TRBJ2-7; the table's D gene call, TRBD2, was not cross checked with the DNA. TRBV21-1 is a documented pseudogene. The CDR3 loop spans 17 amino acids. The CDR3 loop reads CASSKGPGLEGLYEQYF. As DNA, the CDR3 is TGTGCCAGCAGCAAAGGACCGGGCTTGGAGGGGCTCTACGAGCAGTACTTC.

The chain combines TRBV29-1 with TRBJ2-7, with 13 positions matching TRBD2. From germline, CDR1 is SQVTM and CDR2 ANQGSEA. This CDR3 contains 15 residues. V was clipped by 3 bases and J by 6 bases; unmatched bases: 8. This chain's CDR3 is CSVDGWTSGRGEQYF. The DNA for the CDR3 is TGCAGCGTTGATGGGTGGACTAGCGGGAGAGGCGAGCAGTACTTC.

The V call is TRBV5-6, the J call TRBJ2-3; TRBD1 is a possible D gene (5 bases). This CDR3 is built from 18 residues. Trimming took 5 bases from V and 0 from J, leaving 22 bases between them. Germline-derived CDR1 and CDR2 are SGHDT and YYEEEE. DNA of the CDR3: TGTGCCAGCAGTCCTTTTGCCGCACAGGTTTTTAGCACAGATACGCAGTATTTT. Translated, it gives CASSPFAAQVFSTDTQYF.

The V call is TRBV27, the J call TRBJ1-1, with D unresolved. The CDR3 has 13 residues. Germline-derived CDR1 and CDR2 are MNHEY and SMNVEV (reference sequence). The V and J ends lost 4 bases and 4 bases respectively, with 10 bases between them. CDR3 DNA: TGTGCCAGCAGTTCCCCTGGAGTCACTGAAGCTTTCTTT. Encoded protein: CASSSPGVTEAFF.

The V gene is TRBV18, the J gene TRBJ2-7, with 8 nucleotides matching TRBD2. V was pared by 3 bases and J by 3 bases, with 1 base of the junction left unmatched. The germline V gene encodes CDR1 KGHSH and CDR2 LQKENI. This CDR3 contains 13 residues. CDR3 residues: CASSPGLDYEQYF. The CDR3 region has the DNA TGTGCCAGCTCACCGGGACTAGACTACGAGCAGTACTTC. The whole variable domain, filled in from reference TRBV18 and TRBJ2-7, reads NAGVMQNPRHLVRRRGQEARLRCSPMKGHSHVYWYRQLPEEGLKFMVYLQKENIIDESGMPKERFSAEFPKEGPSILRIQQVVRGDSAAYFCASSPGLDYEQYFGPGTRLTVT.

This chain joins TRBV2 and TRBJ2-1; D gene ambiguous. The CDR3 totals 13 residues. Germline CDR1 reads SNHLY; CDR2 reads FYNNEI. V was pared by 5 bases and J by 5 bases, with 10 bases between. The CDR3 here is CASSKTPDNEQFF. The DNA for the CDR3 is TGTGCCAGCAGTAAGACACCGGACAATGAGCAGTTCTTC.

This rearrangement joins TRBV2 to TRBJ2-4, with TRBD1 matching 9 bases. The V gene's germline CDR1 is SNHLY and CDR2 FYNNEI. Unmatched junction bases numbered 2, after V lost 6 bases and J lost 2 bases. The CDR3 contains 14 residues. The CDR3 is CASRDRGSKNIQYF. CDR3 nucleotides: TGTGCCAGCAGAGACAGGGGGTCCAAAAACATTCAGTACTTC.

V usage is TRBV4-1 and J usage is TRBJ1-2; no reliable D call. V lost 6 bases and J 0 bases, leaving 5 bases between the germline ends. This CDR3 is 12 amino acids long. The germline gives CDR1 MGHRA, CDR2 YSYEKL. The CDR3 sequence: CASRASNYGYTF. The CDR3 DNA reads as TGCGCCAGCAGGGCTTCTAACTATGGCTACACCTTC.